Shown below are 29 T cell receptor beta chains from a single sample sequenced in a study of T cells after yellow fever vaccination. Each CDR3 protein is one row after TCRdb ran MiXCR on the 5' RACE reads. The sample records 65,000 to 90,000 distinct CDR3 sequences, roughly 13% being singletons. Here the sequenced sample was CD8+ T cells not binding an NS4B(214-222) dextramer, sorted from PBMCs, taken roughly 20 days after the first yellow fever vaccination. The source is a man between 18 and 29 years old who received the YFV17D yellow fever vaccine.

This clonotype was counted a few times. The rearrangement uses TRBV11-2 and TRBJ1-5, with D perhaps matching TRBD1 (6 bases). V shed 0 bases and J shed 3 bases, with 9 bases lying between them. This CDR3 is built from 15 residues. From germline, CDR1 is SGHAT and CDR2 FQNNGV. CDR3 nucleotides: TGTGCCAGCAGCTTAGAGGCAGGGGTCAATCAGCCCCAGCATTTT. As protein: CASSLEAGVNQPQHF.

The chain joins TRBV4-1 to TRBJ1-2; D uncertain. The CDR3 is 17 residues long. Trimming pared 1 base from V and 0 bases from J, leaving 15 bases between. Germline assignment: CDR1 MGHRA and CDR2 YSYEKL. The DNA for the CDR3 is TGCGCCAGCAGCCAAGTAAAGTCGAGTCGGGCTAACTATGGCTACACCTTC. Encoded protein: CASSQVKSSRANYGYTF.

This chain joins TRBV6-1 and TRBJ2-7; either TRBD1 or TRBD2 may supply D (5 bases each). V was pared by 10 bases and J by 3 bases, with 13 bases between. There are 12 residues in the CDR3. Per the germline V gene, CDR1 is MNHNS and CDR2 is SASEGT. The CDR3 loop is CATGKGIYEQYV. DNA of the CDR3: TGTGCCACCGGGAAGGGGATCTACGAGCAGTACGTC.

In its sample, this clonotype was seen many times. The chain carries TRBV2 and TRBJ2-3, with D perhaps matching TRBD1 (6 bases). CDR3 length equals 15 residues. The V end was cut by 7 bases, the J end by 2 bases, with 16 bases between. Germline V gene data show CDR1 as SNHLY and CDR2 as FYNNEI. The CDR3 protein is CASISRGTPTDTQYF. The CDR3 DNA follows: TGTGCCAGCATTTCCCGAGGGACACCCACAGATACGCAGTATTTT.

The chain combines TRBV14 with TRBJ2-1; no firm D call. CDR3 length equals 12 residues. Trimming pared 3 bases from V and 7 bases from J, leaving 7 bases between. The germline CDR1 and CDR2 sequences are SGHDN and FVKESK. CDR3 nucleotides: TGTGCCAGCAGCCAGATCGAGAATGAGCAGTTCTTC. Its translation: CASSQIENEQFF.

The rearrangement uses TRBV5-4 and TRBJ2-2, with a weak D call TRBD1 (6 bases). Germline CDR1 and CDR2: SGHNT and YYREEE (reference sequence). Trimming pared 0 bases from V and 0 bases from J, leaving 9 bases between. CDR3 size: 16 residues. In DNA form, the CDR3 reads TGTGCCAGCAGCTTGGAAACAGGGTCGAACACCGGGGAGCTGTTTTTT. Translated: CASSLETGSNTGELFF.

V usage is TRBV5-5 and J usage is TRBJ2-7; D is perhaps TRBD1 (5 bases). Trimming removed 1 base at V and 6 bases at J, with 20 bases between. Germline V CDR1 and CDR2: SGHKS, YYEKEE (reference sequence). There are 16 residues in the CDR3. The CDR3 is CASSLTVSGNLGEQYF. The CDR3 DNA is TGTGCCAGCAGCTTGACCGTCTCAGGGAACCTAGGCGAGCAGTACTTC.

The chain recombines TRBV4-3 with TRBJ1-5, with no clear D. V lost 1 base and J 6 bases, leaving 10 bases between the germline ends. Germline CDR1 and CDR2: LGHNA and YSLEER. This CDR3 is built from 14 residues. The CDR3 nucleotides read TGCGCCAGCAGCCAAGGGGCCGGGGTTCAGCCCCAGCATTTT. This translates into CASSQGAGVQPQHF.

This clonotype was detected a few times. The V and J genes are TRBV12-3 or TRBV12-4 and TRBJ2-7, with TRBD1 as a possible D gene (6 bases). CDR3 length equals 14 residues. V lost 6 bases and J lost 1, with 13 bases in between. CDR3 in DNA: TGTGCCAGCAGCCCTCAGGGGCTTTCCTACGAGCAGTACTTC. Encoded protein: CASSPQGLSYEQYF.

This clonotype is medium-sized (0.01 to 0.1%) in the sample. J is TRBJ2-3 and V is TRBV7-2, with 12 bases lining up with TRBD2. The trim removed 1 base at V and 1 base at J, leaving 3 bases unmatched. This CDR3 region has 17 residues. The V gene's germline CDR1 is SGHTA and CDR2 FQGNSA. The CDR3 protein is CASSLVASGGGTDTQYF. DNA for the CDR3: TGTGCCAGCAGCTTAGTAGCTAGCGGGGGGGGCACAGATACGCAGTATTTT.

The sample holds a few counts of this clonotype. V and J are TRBV3-1 and TRBJ2-1; perhaps TRBD2 as D (7 bases). Per germline, CDR1 LGHDT and CDR2 YNNKEL (reference sequence). CDR3 length: 18 amino acids. Between the trimmed V and J ends, which lost 0 bases and 2 bases, there was a span of 17 bases. CDR3 region: CASSQDGLAGATYNEQFF. In nucleotides, the CDR3 is TGTGCCAGCAGCCAAGATGGTCTCGCGGGGGCTACCTACAATGAGCAGTTCTTC.

This clonotype was recorded a few times. V gene TRBV6-5 combines with J gene TRBJ1-1, with 8 nucleotides matching TRBD1. Germline-derived CDR1 and CDR2 are MNHEY and SVGAGI. CDR3 length: 15 residues. After removal of 0 bases from V and 6 bases from J, the junction contained 6 bases not matched to a gene. In DNA form, the CDR3 reads TGTGCCAGCAGTTACTCAAGGACAGGGTCCTCTGAAGCTTTCTTT. Encoded protein: CASSYSRTGSSEAFF.

The V call is TRBV24-1, the J call TRBJ2-2, with a possible D match to TRBD1 (6 bases). V dropped 3 bases and J dropped 6 bases, with 13 bases sitting between them. CDR1 is KGHDR and CDR2 is SFDVKD in the germline V gene. The CDR3 runs to 15 residues. CDR3 protein: CATSDEGDESGELFF. The CDR3 bases are TGTGCCACCAGTGATGAGGGGGACGAGTCCGGGGAGCTGTTTTTT.

This clonotype occurred once. The chain uses TRBV12-3 or TRBV12-4 and TRBJ1-5, with 11 nucleotides matching TRBD1. The ends lost 5 bases at V and 5 bases at J; junction bases unmatched: 8. The CDR3 is 16 residues long. The CDR3 reads CASSPARTGGDQPQHF. The CDR3 DNA is TGTGCCAGCAGTCCCGCCCGGACAGGGGGCGATCAGCCCCAGCATTTT.

The J gene is TRBJ2-7, the V gene TRBV4-3; D is uncertain. The V and J ends lost 1 base and 0 bases respectively, with 7 bases between them. The CDR3 contains 14 residues. CDR1 and CDR2 from the germline V gene are LGHNA and YSLEER. The CDR3 nucleotides are TGCGCCAGCAGCCAAGTTGTCGGCTCCTACGAGCAGTACGTC. This encodes CASSQVVGSYEQYV.

This clonotype was found a few times. V and J are TRBV4-3 and TRBJ2-5; D not certain. There are 15 residues in the CDR3. Trimming pared 0 bases from V and 5 bases from J, leaving 13 bases between. CDR1 LGHNA and CDR2 YSLEER come from the germline V gene. The CDR3 DNA reads TGCGCCAGCAGCCAAGATACACGGCCGAAGGAGACCCAGTACTTC. Its protein product is CASSQDTRPKETQYF.

This clonotype was seen only a few times. DNA of the CDR3: TGTGCCACCCTCGCCTCCGGCGGGGGCTTATACGAGCAGTACTTC. Protein product: CATLASGGGLYEQYF. The chain combines TRBV11-2 with TRBJ2-7, with D perhaps matching TRBD2 (7 bases). In germline, CDR1 is SGHAT, CDR2 FQNNGV. The CDR3 is 15 residues long. V shed 10 bases and J shed 4 bases, with 23 bases lying between them. The full variable domain, in which reference TRBV11-2 and TRBJ2-7 provide the parts outside the CDR3, is EAGVAQSPRYKIIEKRQSVAFWCNPISGHATLYWYQQILGQGPKLLIQFQNNGVVDDSQLPKDRFSAERLKGVDSTLKIQPAKLEDSAVYLCATLASGGGLYEQYFGPGTRLTVT.

This clonotype was found many times. The rearrangement joins TRBV29-1 to TRBJ2-7; the D gene could be TRBD1 or TRBD2 (6 bases each). The CDR3 loop spans 15 amino acids. Germline CDR1 is SQVTM and CDR2 is ANQGSEA. Trimming stripped 4 bases from V and 3 bases from J, with 19 bases between. CDR3 protein: CSVGDKGGPLYEQYF. The CDR3 DNA reads as TGCAGCGTTGGGGATAAGGGGGGTCCCCTCTACGAGCAGTACTTC.

The chain couples TRBV27 to TRBJ2-6; TRBD1 agrees at 9 bases. Unmatched junction bases numbered 10, after V lost 6 bases and J lost 4 bases. Germline assignment: CDR1 MNHEY and CDR2 SMNVEV (reference sequence). CDR3 length equals 17 residues. The CDR3 protein is CASSQWTGVLGANVLTF. CDR3 DNA sequence: TGTGCCAGCAGCCAGTGGACAGGGGTGTTAGGGGCCAACGTCCTGACTTTC.

This clonotype has a handful of counts. This chain connects TRBV10-3 to TRBJ2-7, with D possibly TRBD1 on 5 matching bases. V lost 6 bases to trimming and J lost 3 bases, with 21 bases between them. The germline V gene has CDR1 ENHRY and CDR2 SYGVKD. CDR3 size: 16 residues. The CDR3 sequence is CAISGQRGADLYEQYF. The CDR3, as DNA: TGTGCCATCAGCGGACAAAGGGGCGCAGATCTCTACGAGCAGTACTTC.

This clonotype was seen only a few times. The chain combines TRBV7-9 with TRBJ1-5; D unclear. Germline CDR1 and CDR2: SEHNR and FQNEAQ (reference sequence). V was pared by 5 bases and J by 5 bases, with 10 bases between. The CDR3 runs 13 residues. The CDR3: CASSHLRDQPQHF. The CDR3 DNA reads as TGTGCCAGCAGCCACCTCCGGGATCAGCCCCAGCATTTT.

This rearrangement joins TRBV6-2 or TRBV6-3 to TRBJ2-1, with D tentatively TRBD2 (6 bases). This CDR3 has 15 residues. The germline gives CDR1 MNHEY, CDR2 SVGEGT. Trimming pared 6 bases from V and 3 bases from J, leaving 15 bases between. The CDR3 DNA reads TGTGCCAGCAGGCTCTCGGGGGACTTCTACAATGAGCAGTTCTTC. The encoded protein is CASRLSGDFYNEQFF.

This chain connects TRBV4-2 to TRBJ1-6; D may be TRBD1 (5 bases). The germline V gene has CDR1 LGHNA and CDR2 YNFKEQ. V dropped 1 base and J dropped 5 bases, with 18 bases sitting between them. This CDR3 spans 18 amino acids. The CDR3 DNA is TGTGCCAGCAGCCAAGCGGTGACAGCGGGCCTAGATAATTCACCCCTCCACTTT. Translation: CASSQAVTAGLDNSPLHF.

V usage is TRBV7-3 and J usage is TRBJ2-2; 9 bases fit TRBD1. The ends lost 1 base at V and 6 bases at J; junction bases unmatched: 6. The CDR3 length is 16 residues. Germline V gene lookup returns CDR1 SGHTA and CDR2 FQGTGA. The CDR3 is CASSLIRTGVPGELFF. In nucleotides, the CDR3 is TGTGCCAGCAGCTTAATTCGGACAGGGGTTCCCGGGGAGCTGTTTTTT.

This clonotype was counted between two and nine times. The chain couples TRBV4-3 to TRBJ1-5; maybe TRBD1 (6 bases). V lost 4 bases and J lost 6, with 19 bases in between. Germline V gene sequence: CDR1 LGHNA, CDR2 YSLEER. The CDR3 extends over 16 amino acids. The CDR3: CASSPRKGGGAQPQHF. The DNA of the CDR3 is TGCGCCAGCAGCCCCCGTAAGGGAGGGGGAGCTCAGCCCCAGCATTTT.

This clonotype was picked up a small number of times. The chain employs TRBV4-1 and TRBJ1-2; TRBD1 matches 7 bases. The CDR3 has 14 residues. Trimming took 1 base from V and 4 from J; bases not matched to a gene: 3. CDR1 MGHRA and CDR2 YSYEKL come from the germline V gene. The CDR3 nucleotides read TGCGCCAGCAGCCAAGTTCAGGGGGGCTATGGCTACACCTTC. Amino acids: CASSQVQGGYGYTF.

This chain joins TRBV9 and TRBJ2-7; D uncertain. CDR3 size: 14 residues. CDR1 and CDR2 from the germline V gene are SGDLS and YYNGEE. Trimming pared 0 bases from V and 2 bases from J, leaving 9 bases between. The CDR3 bases are TGTGCCAGCAGCGTAGCTGGCAACGCCTACGAGCAGTACTTC. Encoded protein: CASSVAGNAYEQYF. Drawing the rest from reference TRBV9 and TRBJ2-7, the complete variable domain is DSGVTQTPKHLITATGQRVTLRCSPRSGDLSVYWYQQSLDQGLQFLIQYYNGEERAKGNILERFSAQQFPDLHSELNLSSLELGDSALYFCASSVAGNAYEQYFGPGTRLTVT.

The chain is built from TRBV6-5 and TRBJ1-1; D not resolved. CDR3 length: 15 residues. Trimming took off 0 bases at V and 5 bases at J, with 13 bases between the two ends. Germline CDR1 reads MNHEY; CDR2 reads SVGAGI. CDR3: CASSYSFIAKTEAFF. The CDR3 DNA is TGTGCCAGCAGTTACTCGTTTATTGCGAAGACTGAAGCTTTCTTT.

This clonotype was detected only a few times. CDR3 DNA: TGCGCCAGCAGCCAAGACCCCCTCGGGGGCGGTCGCTCCGTAGGTGGCGAGCAGTACTTC. Translation: CASSQDPLGGGRSVGGEQYF. V and J are TRBV4-1 and TRBJ2-7; D possibly matches TRBD1 or TRBD2 (6 bases each). V shed 0 bases and J shed 6 bases, with 30 bases lying between them. This CDR3 has 20 amino acids. Germline CDR1 reads MGHRA; CDR2 reads YSYEKL.